Following are 16 T cell receptor beta chains from one sample sequenced in a study of STAT3 mutations in large granular lymphocyte leukemia (dated by TCRdb to about 2019). The library came from the immunoSEQ multiplex PCR assay. TCRdb provides this immuneACCESS table in a form limited to in-frame rearrangements. Some clones are lacking; in checked studies, under half of them reflect an unresolved V gene, and why the rest are absent is not known. The sample has about 5,700 clones on record, roughly 80% of them singletons. The ten largest clones represent about four fifths of the sample. These receptors are not linked to any known antigen. Study-wide conclusions, independent of this receptor: At least one immunodominant TCRbeta clonotype was present in every T-LGLL patient, and multiple immunodominant subclonotypes appeared in about half of the T-LGLL patients.

The sequenced sample consisted of peripheral blood mononuclear cells. These receptors were obtained from a man between 40 and 49 years old with T-cell large granular lymphocyte leukemia. Some clones in this sample may be carry-over from other donors' samples. The age is the age at diagnosis.

The rearrangement uses TRBV5-4 and TRBJ1-1, with TRBD1 matching 9 bases. Germline values: CDR1 SGHNT, CDR2 YYREEE (reference sequence). The junction had 4 bases not matched to a gene; V was cut back by 3 bases and J by 4 bases. This CDR3 is 14 amino acids long. The CDR3 here is CASSSTTGGTEAFF. The CDR3 nucleotides read TGTGCCAGCAGCTCTACGACAGGGGGCACTGAAGCTTTCTTT.

The CDR3 protein is CASRKAGETGELFF. The CDR3 DNA is TGTGCCAGTCGAAAAGCGGGAGAGACCGGGGAGCTGTTTTTT. This chain links TRBV9 with TRBJ2-2; TRBD2 agrees at 8 bases. This CDR3 is built from 14 residues. Germline CDR1 is SGDLS and CDR2 is YYNGEE. V gave up 8 bases and J gave up 5 bases; unmatched junction bases: 8.

The chain combines TRBV10-3 with TRBJ2-1; D gene unclear. Germline CDR1 is ENHRY and CDR2 is SYGVKD. Trimming took 3 bases from V and 9 from J, leaving 12 bases between them. The CDR3 spans 13 residues. The CDR3 loop reads CAISELDLGEQFF. The CDR3 region has the DNA TGTGCCATCAGTGAATTAGATTTGGGTGAGCAGTTCTTC.

The gene calls are TRBV5-4 and TRBJ2-1; the match to TRBD2 covers 7 bases. CDR3 size: 14 residues. Germline CDR1 reads SGHNT; CDR2 reads YYREEE (reference sequence). Trimming at V came to 0 bases and at J to 7 bases, leaving 4 bases not matched to a gene. The CDR3 DNA sequence: TGTGCCAGCAGCTTGGGGTGGGAGGGGAATGAGCAGTTCTTC. Translating it yields CASSLGWEGNEQFF.

The chain employs TRBV5-1 and TRBJ1-2; tentatively, D is TRBD1 (5 bases). The V gene lost 0 bases and the J gene lost 5 bases, with 17 bases spanning the gap. CDR1 and CDR2 (germline): SGHRS, YFSETQ. CDR3 length equals 16 residues. The CDR3 reads CASSLGAGTGVYGYTF. CDR3 DNA sequence: TGCGCCAGCAGCTTGGGTGCAGGGACGGGGGTTTATGGCTACACCTTC.

This chain links TRBV4-3 with TRBJ2-1, with 8 bases identical to TRBD1. CDR3 length: 15 residues. Unmatched junction bases numbered 8, after V lost 3 bases and J lost 7 bases. The V gene's germline CDR1 is LGHNA and CDR2 YSLEER. The DNA of the CDR3 is TGCGCCAGCAGCCACCGCCACAGGGGGGAAAATGAGCAGTTCTTC. This sequence encodes CASSHRHRGENEQFF.

The J gene is TRBJ1-4, the V gene TRBV18; D unclear. This CDR3 contains 15 residues. Per the germline V gene, CDR1 is KGHSH and CDR2 is LQKENI. V was cut by 0 bases and J by 0 bases, with 5 bases left in between. This chain's CDR3 is CASSPPGATNEKLFF. For the CDR3, the DNA is TGTGCCAGCTCACCACCAGGTGCAACTAATGAAAAACTGTTTTTT.

This clone was counted a single time. This chain connects TRBV7-8 to TRBJ1-4, with D possibly matching TRBD1 (5 bases). Germline V gives CDR1 SGHVS, CDR2 FQNEAQ. V was cut by 10 bases and J by 3 bases, with 9 bases left in between. The CDR3 contains 12 residues. Written as DNA, the CDR3 is TGTGCCACCAGACAGCCTAATGAAAAACTGTTTTTT. It encodes CATRQPNEKLFF.

This clone has only a few counts. The rearrangement joins TRBV5-1 to TRBJ2-3; TRBD2 agrees at 9 bases. With 2 bases clipped from V and 2 bases from J, the junction kept 12 bases outside the gene matches. In germline, CDR1 is SGHRS, CDR2 YFSETQ. This CDR3 has 18 amino acids. The CDR3 here is CASSFSVIAGANTDTQYF. In DNA form, the CDR3 reads TGCGCCAGCAGCTTCTCGGTAATAGCGGGAGCGAACACAGATACGCAGTATTTT.

The rearrangement joins TRBV29-1 to TRBJ1-1; D is perhaps TRBD1 (6 bases). The CDR3 length is 14 residues. Trimming stripped 1 base from V and 2 bases from J, with 11 bases between. Germline loops: CDR1 SQVTM, CDR2 ANQGSEA. DNA of the CDR3: TGCAGCGTTGAAGGACAGGCTCTAAACACTGAAGCTTTCTTT. It encodes CSVEGQALNTEAFF.

This chain connects TRBV6-1 to TRBJ1-2, with D perhaps TRBD1 (6 bases). Germline CDR1 and CDR2: MNHNS and SASEGT. V was trimmed by 5 bases and J by 8 bases, leaving 21 bases between them. This CDR3 comprises 15 residues. The CDR3, as DNA: TGTGCCAGCAGTCCAGGAGCCAGGGGAGAGAGCGGCTACACCTTC. This codes for CASSPGARGESGYTF.

The chain uses TRBV4-3 and TRBJ2-4; D might be TRBD2 (6 bases). CDR1 LGHNA and CDR2 YSLEER come from the germline V gene. V was shortened by 6 bases and J by 8 bases, with 23 bases between the two germline ends. CDR3 size: 16 residues. The CDR3, as DNA: TGCGCCAGCAGTAAAGGCTCGTCGGGAGAAAACGACATTCAGTACTTC. Amino acid sequence: CASSKGSSGENDIQYF.

V is TRBV7-9 and J is TRBJ2-1, with 7 bases aligning to TRBD2. J gave up 7 bases and V 1 base, and 7 bases lay outside the gene matches. There are 15 residues in the CDR3. Germline V lookup: CDR1 SEHNR, CDR2 FQNEAQ (reference sequence). The CDR3 region is CASSLVSGGENEQFF. In DNA, the CDR3 is TGTGCCAGCAGCTTAGTCTCGGGGGGAGAGAATGAGCAGTTCTTC.

A few counts support this clone. The J gene is TRBJ2-1, the V gene TRBV18; 7 nucleotides align to TRBD1. The V gene's germline CDR1 is KGHSH and CDR2 LQKENI. The CDR3 runs to 16 residues. V trimming: 3 bases; J trimming: 4 bases; junction bases outside the gene matches: 9. Here the CDR3 DNA reads TGTGCCAGCTCACCGGCGACAGGGAGTGTTTACAATGAGCAGTTCTTC. Encoded protein: CASSPATGSVYNEQFF.

The chain joins TRBV30 to TRBJ2-1; 7 nucleotides match TRBD2. The CDR3 length is 16 residues. The V segment lost 1 base and the J segment 7 bases; nucleotides outside the gene matches: 13. Germline values: CDR1 GTSNPN, CDR2 SVGIG (reference sequence). The CDR3, as DNA: TGTGCCTGGAGTGGAGGGACTTCCCTGGGAGGGAATGAGCAGTTCTTC. Residues: CAWSGGTSLGGNEQFF.

The chain couples TRBV18 to TRBJ2-1; D call uncertain. The CDR3 extends over 13 amino acids. V was trimmed by 3 bases and J by 6 bases, leaving 9 bases between them. Germline V gene lookup returns CDR1 KGHSH and CDR2 LQKENI. The CDR3 DNA sequence: TGTGCCAGCTCACCGGCCGGGTCCAATGAGCAGTTCTTC. It translates to CASSPAGSNEQFF.